The 5 T cell receptor beta chains below were found in one sample sequenced in a study of cytotoxic CD8 clonotypes in ibrutinib-treated CLL. Only in-frame clones appear in the TCRdb table, and some are missing; sequencing was by immunoSEQ multiplex PCR. The data show under 150,000 clones, around 84% seen once. The sample consisted of PBMCs, taken after 36 months of ibrutinib treatment. Source of these receptors: a human donor with chronic lymphocytic leukemia.

The chain employs TRBV6-5 and TRBJ2-3, with TRBD2 identical over 10 bases. Germline assignment: CDR1 MNHEY and CDR2 SVGAGI. Trimming removed 6 bases from V and 0 bases from J; junction bases left unmatched: 6. The CDR3 loop spans 16 amino acids. The CDR3 DNA follows: TGTGCCAGCAGCTACGGACTAGCGGAAAGCACAGATACGCAGTATTTT. This codes for CASSYGLAESTDTQYF.

CDR3 nucleotides: TGTGCCAGCAGCTTAGGCGGGACTAGCGCCTACAATGAGCAGTTCTTC. It translates to CASSLGGTSAYNEQFF. The chain recombines TRBV11-3 with TRBJ2-1; the match to TRBD2 covers 10 bases. Looked up from germline, CDR1 is SGHNT and CDR2 is YENEEA. The V gene end was trimmed by 1 base and the J gene end by 2 bases; junction bases not matched to a gene: 2. The CDR3 is made up of 16 amino acids.

The chain recombines TRBV2 with TRBJ2-3; no firm D call. Germline assignment: CDR1 SNHLY and CDR2 FYNNEI. Trimming took 4 bases from V and 0 from J, leaving 11 bases between them. This CDR3 spans 15 amino acids. The CDR3 sequence is CASSVYMSSTDTQYF. As DNA, the CDR3 is TGTGCCAGCAGTGTTTACATGTCTAGCACAGATACGCAGTATTTT.

This sequence joins TRBV5-1 and TRBJ2-7; 7 bases fit TRBD1. V lost 3 bases, J lost 2 bases, and 11 bases stayed unmatched. In germline, CDR1 is SGHRS, CDR2 YFSETQ. The CDR3 runs 16 residues. The CDR3 DNA follows: TGCGCCAGCAGCTGGCAGAGGGGGCGCCAGACCTACGAGCAGTACTTC. Amino acids: CASSWQRGRQTYEQYF. The full variable domain, completed using reference TRBV5-1 and TRBJ2-7, is KAGVTQTPRYLIKTRGQQVTLSCSPISGHRSVSWYQQTPGQGLQFLFEYFSETQRNKGNFPGRFSGRQFSNSRSEMNVSTLELGDSALYLCASSWQRGRQTYEQYFGPGTRLTVT.

The genes are TRBV5-6 and TRBJ2-5, with D uncertain. The CDR3 covers 16 residues. The V and J ends lost 1 base and 2 bases respectively, with 15 bases between them. CDR1 is SGHDT, CDR2 YYEEEE, per germline. In nucleotides, the CDR3 is TGTGCCAGCAGCTTGCTTTCGACTTATTCACAAGAGACCCAGTACTTC. Protein sequence: CASSLLSTYSQETQYF.